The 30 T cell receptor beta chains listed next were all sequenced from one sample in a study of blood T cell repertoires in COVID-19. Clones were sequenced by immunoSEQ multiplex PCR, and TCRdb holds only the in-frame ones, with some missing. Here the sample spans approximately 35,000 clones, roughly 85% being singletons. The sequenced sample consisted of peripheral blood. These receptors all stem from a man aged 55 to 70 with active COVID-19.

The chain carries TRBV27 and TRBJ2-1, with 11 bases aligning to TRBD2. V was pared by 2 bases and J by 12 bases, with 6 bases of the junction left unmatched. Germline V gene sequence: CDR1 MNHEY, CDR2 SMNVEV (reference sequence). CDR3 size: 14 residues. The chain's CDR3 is CASSLRGLAELQFF. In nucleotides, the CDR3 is TGTGCCAGCAGTTTAAGGGGACTAGCGGAGCTGCAGTTCTTC.

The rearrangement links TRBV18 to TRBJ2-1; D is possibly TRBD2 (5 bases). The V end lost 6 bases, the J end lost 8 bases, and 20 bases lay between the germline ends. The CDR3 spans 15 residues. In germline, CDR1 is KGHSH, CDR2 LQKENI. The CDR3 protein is CASSLDGGLVHEQFF. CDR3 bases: TGTGCCAGCTCCCTCGACGGCGGGCTAGTCCATGAGCAGTTCTTC.

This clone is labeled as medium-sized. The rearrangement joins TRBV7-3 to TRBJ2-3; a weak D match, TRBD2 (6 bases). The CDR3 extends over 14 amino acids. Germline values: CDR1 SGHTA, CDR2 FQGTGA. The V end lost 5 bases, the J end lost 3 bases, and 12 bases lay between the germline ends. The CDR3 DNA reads TGTGCCAGCAGCACGGGAGCGGGTACAGATACGCAGTATTTT. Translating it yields CASSTGAGTDTQYF.

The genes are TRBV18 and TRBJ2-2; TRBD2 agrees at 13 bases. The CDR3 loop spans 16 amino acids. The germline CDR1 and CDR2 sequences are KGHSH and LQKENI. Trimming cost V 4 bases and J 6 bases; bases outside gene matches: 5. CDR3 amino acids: CASSRGLAGEAGELFF. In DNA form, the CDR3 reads TGTGCCAGCTCACGAGGACTAGCGGGAGAGGCCGGGGAGCTGTTTTTT.

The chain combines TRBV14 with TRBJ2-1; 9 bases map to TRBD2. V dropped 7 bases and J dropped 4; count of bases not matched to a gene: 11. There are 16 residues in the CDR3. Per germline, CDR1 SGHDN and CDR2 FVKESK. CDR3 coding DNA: TGTGCCAGCACACCATTTGTAGCGGGAGAATACAATGAGCAGTTCTTC. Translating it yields CASTPFVAGEYNEQFF.

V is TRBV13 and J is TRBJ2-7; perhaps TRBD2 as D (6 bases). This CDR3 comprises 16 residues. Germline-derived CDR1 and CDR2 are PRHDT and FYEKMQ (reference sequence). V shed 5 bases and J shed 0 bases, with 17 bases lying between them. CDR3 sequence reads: CASSRGSGAGSYEQYF. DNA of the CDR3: TGTGCCAGCAGCAGGGGTAGCGGAGCGGGCTCCTACGAGCAGTACTTC.

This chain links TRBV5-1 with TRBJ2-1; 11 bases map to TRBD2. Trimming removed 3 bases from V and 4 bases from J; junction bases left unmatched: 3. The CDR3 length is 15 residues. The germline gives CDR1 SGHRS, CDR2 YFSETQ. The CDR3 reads CASSSVAGGYNEQFF. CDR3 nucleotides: TGCGCCAGCAGCTCCGTAGCGGGAGGGTACAATGAGCAGTTCTTC.

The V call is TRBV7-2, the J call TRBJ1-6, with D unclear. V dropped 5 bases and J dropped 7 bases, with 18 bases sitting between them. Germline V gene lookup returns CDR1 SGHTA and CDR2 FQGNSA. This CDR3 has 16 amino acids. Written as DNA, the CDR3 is TGTGCCAGCAGCCCCCGGGTTTGGCAGCTCAATTCACCCCTCCACTTT. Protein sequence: CASSPRVWQLNSPLHF.

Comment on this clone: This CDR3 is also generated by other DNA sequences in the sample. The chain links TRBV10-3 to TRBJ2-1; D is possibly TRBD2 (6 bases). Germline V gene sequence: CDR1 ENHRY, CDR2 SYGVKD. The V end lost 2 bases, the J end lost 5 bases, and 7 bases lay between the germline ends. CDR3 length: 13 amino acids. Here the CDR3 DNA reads TGTGCCATCAGTGAGCGCGGGAACAATGAGCAGTTCTTC. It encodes CAISERGNNEQFF.

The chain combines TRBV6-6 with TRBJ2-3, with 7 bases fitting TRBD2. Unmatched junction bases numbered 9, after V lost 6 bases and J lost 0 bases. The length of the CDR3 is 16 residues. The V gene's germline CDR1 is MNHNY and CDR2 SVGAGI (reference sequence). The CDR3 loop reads CASRAGARTSTDTQYF. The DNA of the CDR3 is TGTGCCAGCAGGGCGGGAGCTCGAACTAGCACAGATACGCAGTATTTT.

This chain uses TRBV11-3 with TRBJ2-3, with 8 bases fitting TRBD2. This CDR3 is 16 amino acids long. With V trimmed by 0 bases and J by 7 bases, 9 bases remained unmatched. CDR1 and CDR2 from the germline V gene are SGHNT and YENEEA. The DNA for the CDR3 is TGTGCCAGCAGCTTAGATTTTGGCGGGAGGTGGTATACGCAGTATTTT. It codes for CASSLDFGGRWYTQYF.

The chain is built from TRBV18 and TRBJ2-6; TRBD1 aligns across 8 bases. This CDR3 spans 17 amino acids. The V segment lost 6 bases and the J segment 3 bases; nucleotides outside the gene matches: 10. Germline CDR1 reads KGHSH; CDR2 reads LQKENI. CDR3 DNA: TGTGCCAGCTCGGAACTCAGGGGGCGCAATGGGGCCAACGTCCTGACTTTC. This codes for CASSELRGRNGANVLTF.

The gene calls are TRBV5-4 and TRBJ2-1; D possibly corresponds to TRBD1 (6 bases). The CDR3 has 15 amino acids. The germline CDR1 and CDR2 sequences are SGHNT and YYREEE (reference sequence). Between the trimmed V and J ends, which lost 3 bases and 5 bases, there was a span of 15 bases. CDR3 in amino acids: CASSWHGTTNNEQFF. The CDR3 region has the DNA TGTGCCAGCAGCTGGCACGGGACAACGAACAATGAGCAGTTCTTC. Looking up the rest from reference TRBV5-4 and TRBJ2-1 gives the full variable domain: ETGVTQSPTHLIKTRGQQVTLRCSSQSGHNTVSWYQQALGQGPQFIFQYYREEENGRGNFPPRFSGLQFPNYSSELNVNALELDDSALYLCASSWHGTTNNEQFFGPGTRLTVL.

CDR3: CASSLGDREVDEQFF. For the CDR3, the DNA is TGTGCCAGCAGCTTAGGGGACAGGGAGGTCGATGAGCAGTTCTTC. This chain links TRBV7-9 with TRBJ2-1; 9 bases fit TRBD1. Trimming cost V 1 base and J 8 bases; bases outside gene matches: 6. The CDR3 has 15 residues. Germline V gene data show CDR1 as SEHNR and CDR2 as FQNEAQ (reference sequence).

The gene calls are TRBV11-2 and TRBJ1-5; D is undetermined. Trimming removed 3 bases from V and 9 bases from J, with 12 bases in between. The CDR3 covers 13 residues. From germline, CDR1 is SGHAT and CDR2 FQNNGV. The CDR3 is CASSFNDRRPQHF. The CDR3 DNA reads TGTGCCAGCAGCTTTAATGATAGGAGGCCCCAGCATTTT. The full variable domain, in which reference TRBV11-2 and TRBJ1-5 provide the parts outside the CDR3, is EAGVAQSPRYKIIEKRQSVAFWCNPISGHATLYWYQQILGQGPKLLIQFQNNGVVDDSQLPKDRFSAERLKGVDSTLKIQPAKLEDSAVYLCASSFNDRRPQHFGDGTRLSIL.

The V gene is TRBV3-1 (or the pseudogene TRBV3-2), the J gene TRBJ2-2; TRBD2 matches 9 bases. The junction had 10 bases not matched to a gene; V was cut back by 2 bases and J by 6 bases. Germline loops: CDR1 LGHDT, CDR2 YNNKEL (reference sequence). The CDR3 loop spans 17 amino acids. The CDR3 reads CASSQLPAGGRAGELFF. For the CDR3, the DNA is TGTGCCAGCAGCCAACTTCCCGCGGGAGGGAGAGCCGGGGAGCTGTTTTTT.

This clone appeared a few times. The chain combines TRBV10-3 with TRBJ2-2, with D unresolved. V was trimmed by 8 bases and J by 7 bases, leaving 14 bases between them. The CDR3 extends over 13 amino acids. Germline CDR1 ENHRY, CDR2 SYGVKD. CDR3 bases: TGTGCCATCGGAGAGCTTTCTTACGGGGAGCTGTTTTTT. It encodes CAIGELSYGELFF.

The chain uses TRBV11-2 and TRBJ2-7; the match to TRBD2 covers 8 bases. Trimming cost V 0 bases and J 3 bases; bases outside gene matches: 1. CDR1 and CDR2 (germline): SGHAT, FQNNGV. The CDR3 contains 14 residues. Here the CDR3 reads CASSLEGLVYEQYF. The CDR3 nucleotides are TGTGCCAGCAGCTTAGAGGGACTAGTCTACGAGCAGTACTTC. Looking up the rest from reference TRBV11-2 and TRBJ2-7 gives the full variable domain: EAGVAQSPRYKIIEKRQSVAFWCNPISGHATLYWYQQILGQGPKLLIQFQNNGVVDDSQLPKDRFSAERLKGVDSTLKIQPAKLEDSAVYLCASSLEGLVYEQYFGPGTRLTVT.

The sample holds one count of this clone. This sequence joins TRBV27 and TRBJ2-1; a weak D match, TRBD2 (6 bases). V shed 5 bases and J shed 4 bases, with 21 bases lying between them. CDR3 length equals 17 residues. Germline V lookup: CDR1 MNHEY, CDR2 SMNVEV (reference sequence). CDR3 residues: CASSPTSSGYSYNEQFF. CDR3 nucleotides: TGTGCCAGCAGTCCGACCTCAAGCGGGTACTCTTACAATGAGCAGTTCTTC.

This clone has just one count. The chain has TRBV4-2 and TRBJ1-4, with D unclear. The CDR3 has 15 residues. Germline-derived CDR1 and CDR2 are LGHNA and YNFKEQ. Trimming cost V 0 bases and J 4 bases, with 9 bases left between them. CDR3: CASSQEEAFNEKLFF. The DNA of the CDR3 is TGTGCCAGCAGCCAAGAAGAGGCCTTTAATGAAAAACTGTTTTTT.

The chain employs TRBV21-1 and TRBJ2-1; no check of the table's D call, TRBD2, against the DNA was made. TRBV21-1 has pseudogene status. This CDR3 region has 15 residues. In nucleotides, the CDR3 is TGTGCCAGCAGCAATACGGGGGTAGCCTACAATGAGCAGTTCTTC. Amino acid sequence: CASSNTGVAYNEQFF.

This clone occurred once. CDR3 DNA sequence: TGCAGCGTTGGTACGGGAGGGTTTGAGCAGTTCTTC. Translation: CSVGTGGFEQFF. V is TRBV29-1 and J is TRBJ2-1; 8 bases are shared with TRBD2. The germline CDR1 and CDR2 sequences are SQVTM and ANQGSEA. The length of the CDR3 is 12 residues. V lost 4 bases, J lost 9 bases, and 5 bases stayed unmatched.

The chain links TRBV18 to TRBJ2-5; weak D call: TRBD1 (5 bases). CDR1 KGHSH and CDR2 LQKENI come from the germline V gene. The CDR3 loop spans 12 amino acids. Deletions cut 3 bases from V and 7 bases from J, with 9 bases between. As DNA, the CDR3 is TGTGCCAGCTCACCGAGTACAGGGACCCAGTACTTC. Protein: CASSPSTGTQYF.

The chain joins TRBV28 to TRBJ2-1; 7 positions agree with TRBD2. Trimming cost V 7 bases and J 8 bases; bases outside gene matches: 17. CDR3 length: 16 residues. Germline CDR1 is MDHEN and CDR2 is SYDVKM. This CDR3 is CASTEVWGGSRDEQFF. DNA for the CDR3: TGTGCCAGCACTGAGGTCTGGGGCGGGAGTAGGGATGAGCAGTTCTTC.

The CDR3 bases are TGTGCCAGCAGCTCTCCTACCCTCCGGACTAGCGGGAGTCGAGATGAGCAGTTCTTC. Translated: CASSSPTLRTSGSRDEQFF. The chain is built from TRBV7-2 and TRBJ2-1; 13 positions agree with TRBD2. After removal of 4 bases from V and 8 bases from J, the junction contained 17 bases not matched to a gene. Germline CDR1 SGHTA, CDR2 FQGNSA. The CDR3 sequence is 19 residues long.

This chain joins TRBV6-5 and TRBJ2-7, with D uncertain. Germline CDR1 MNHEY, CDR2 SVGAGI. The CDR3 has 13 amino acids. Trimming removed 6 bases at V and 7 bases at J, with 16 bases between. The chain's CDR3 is CASSPGPSEEQYF. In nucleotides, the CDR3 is TGTGCCAGCAGCCCGGGTCCTTCGGAAGAGCAGTACTTC.

As DNA, the CDR3 is TGTGCCAGCAGCCAAGATAGGGCGGGAGGTACGGATGAGCAGTTCTTC. Translation gives CASSQDRAGGTDEQFF. The rearrangement links TRBV3-1 (or the pseudogene TRBV3-2) to TRBJ2-1; 8 bases align to TRBD2. The CDR3 runs 16 residues. The germline V gene encodes CDR1 LGHDT and CDR2 YNNKEL (reference sequence). The V and J ends lost 0 bases and 8 bases, in that order; junction bases with no gene match: 9.

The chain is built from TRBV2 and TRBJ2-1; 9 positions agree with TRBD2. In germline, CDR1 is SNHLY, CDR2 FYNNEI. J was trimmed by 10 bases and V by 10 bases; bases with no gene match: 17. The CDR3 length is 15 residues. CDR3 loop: CATPRASGTAREQFF. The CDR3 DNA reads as TGTGCCACACCCCGGGCTAGCGGGACGGCCCGGGAGCAGTTCTTC.

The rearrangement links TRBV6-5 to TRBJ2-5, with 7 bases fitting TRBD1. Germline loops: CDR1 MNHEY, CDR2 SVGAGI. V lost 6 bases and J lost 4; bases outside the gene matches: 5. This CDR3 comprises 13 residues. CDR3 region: CASSQQGLETQYF. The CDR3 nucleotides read TGTGCCAGCAGCCAACAGGGGTTAGAGACCCAGTACTTC.

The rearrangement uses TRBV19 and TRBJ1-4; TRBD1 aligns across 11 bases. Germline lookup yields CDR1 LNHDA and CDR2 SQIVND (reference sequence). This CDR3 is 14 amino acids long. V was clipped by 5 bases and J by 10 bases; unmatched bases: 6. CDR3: CASSGQGAARKLFF. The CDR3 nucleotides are TGTGCCAGTAGTGGACAGGGGGCGGCCCGAAAACTGTTTTTT.